Below, 9 T cell receptor beta chains from the same sample are listed, as sequenced in a study of blood T cell repertoires in COVID-19. The protocol was immunoSEQ multiplex PCR, while the TCRdb copy is restricted to in-frame clones and leaves out a portion. This sample has 100,000 to 120,000 clones, with approximately 90% found just once. Sequences were obtained from peripheral blood. Source of these receptors: a woman in her forties or fifties with acute or convalescent COVID-19.

This sequence joins TRBV10-1 and TRBJ1-2; TRBD1 aligns across 10 bases. Germline values: CDR1 WNHNN, CDR2 SYGVQD (reference sequence). CDR3 length equals 16 residues. Trimming removed 5 bases from V and 2 bases from J; junction bases left unmatched: 8. This chain's CDR3 is CASSPGQGLPNYGYTF. For the CDR3, the DNA is TGCGCCAGCAGTCCGGGACAGGGGCTTCCGAACTATGGCTACACCTTC.

This chain links TRBV18 with TRBJ1-1; tentatively, D is TRBD1 (6 bases). Trimming removed 3 bases from V and 4 bases from J, with 15 bases in between. CDR3 length: 15 amino acids. Germline CDR1 reads KGHSH; CDR2 reads LQKENI. This CDR3 reads CASSPQQGMGTEAFF. CDR3 DNA sequence: TGTGCCAGCTCACCGCAACAGGGAATGGGCACTGAAGCTTTCTTT.

The rearrangement uses TRBV7-2 and TRBJ1-1, with D perhaps matching TRBD1 (6 bases). V was clipped by 6 bases and J by 0 bases, with 11 bases between them. Germline CDR1 and CDR2: SGHTA and FQGNSA. There are 14 residues in the CDR3. The CDR3 here is CASRHGQLNTEAFF. The CDR3 DNA follows: TGTGCCAGCAGGCATGGACAGCTGAACACTGAAGCTTTCTTT.

This CDR3 is CASSPNSLGTEAFF. Here the CDR3 DNA reads TGTGCCAGCTCACCGAACAGTCTCGGCACTGAAGCTTTCTTT. The chain joins TRBV18 to TRBJ1-1; D ambiguous. This CDR3 region has 14 residues. Germline V lookup: CDR1 KGHSH, CDR2 LQKENI. V gave up 3 bases and J gave up 4 bases, with 12 bases separating them.

This chain uses TRBV14 with TRBJ2-3, with D tentatively TRBD2 (6 bases). This CDR3 is 15 amino acids long. CDR1 and CDR2 from the germline V gene are SGHDN and FVKESK. Trimming pared 4 bases from V and 6 bases from J, leaving 17 bases between. In nucleotides, the CDR3 is TGTGCCAGCAGCCGTCGAGCGGGCCTCTCTGATACGCAGTATTTT. Protein product: CASSRRAGLSDTQYF.

A single count supports this clone. The chain uses TRBV3-1 (or the pseudogene TRBV3-2) and TRBJ2-1; 14 nucleotides line up with TRBD2. The CDR3 spans 18 residues. The V gene end was trimmed by 4 bases and the J gene end by 8 bases; junction bases not matched to a gene: 13. Germline CDR1 LGHDT, CDR2 YNNKEL (reference sequence). CDR3: CASSPHNPGLAGEDEQFF. For the CDR3, the DNA is TGTGCCAGCAGCCCGCACAACCCGGGACTAGCGGGAGAGGATGAGCAGTTCTTC.

This chain connects TRBV24-1 to TRBJ2-3, with D possibly matching TRBD1 (5 bases). Germline V gene lookup returns CDR1 KGHDR and CDR2 SFDVKD. The CDR3 runs to 15 residues. Trimming cost V 4 bases and J 2 bases, with 12 bases left between them. The CDR3 coding sequence is TGTGCCACCAGTGAGGCTCTGACAGTCACAGATACGCAGTATTTT. This translates into CATSEALTVTDTQYF.

This chain joins TRBV24-1 and TRBJ1-2; TRBD1 might be the D (6 bases). With 3 bases removed from V and 7 bases from J, the gap between germline ends came to 17 bases. Germline V gives CDR1 KGHDR, CDR2 SFDVKD. This CDR3 has 15 amino acids. Here the CDR3 reads CATSDNSGGSSGYTF. CDR3 nucleotide sequence: TGTGCCACCAGTGATAACAGCGGGGGCTCAAGTGGCTACACCTTC.

The chain recombines TRBV5-1 with TRBJ1-4; D unresolved. Trimming left V 0 bases short and J 7 bases short, with 19 bases between. Germline CDR1 reads SGHRS; CDR2 reads YFSETQ. The CDR3 runs to 17 residues. In nucleotides, the CDR3 is TGCGCCAGCAGCTTGGCCGGTAGCACCATAACGGGTGAAAAACTGTTTTTT. Protein product: CASSLAGSTITGEKLFF.